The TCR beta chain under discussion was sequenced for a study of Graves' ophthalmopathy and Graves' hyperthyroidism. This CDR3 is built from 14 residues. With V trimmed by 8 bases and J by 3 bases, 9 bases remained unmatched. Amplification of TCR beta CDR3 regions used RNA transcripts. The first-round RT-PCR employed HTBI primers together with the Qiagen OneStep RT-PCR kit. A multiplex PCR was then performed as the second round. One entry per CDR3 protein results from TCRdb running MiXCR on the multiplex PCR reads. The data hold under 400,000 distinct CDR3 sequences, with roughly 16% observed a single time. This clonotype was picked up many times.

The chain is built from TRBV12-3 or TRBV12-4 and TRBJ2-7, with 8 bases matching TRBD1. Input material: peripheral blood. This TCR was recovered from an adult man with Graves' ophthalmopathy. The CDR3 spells CASRPGTGNYEQYF. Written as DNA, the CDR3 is TGTGCCAGCCGTCCCGGGACAGGTAACTACGAGCAGTACTTC.